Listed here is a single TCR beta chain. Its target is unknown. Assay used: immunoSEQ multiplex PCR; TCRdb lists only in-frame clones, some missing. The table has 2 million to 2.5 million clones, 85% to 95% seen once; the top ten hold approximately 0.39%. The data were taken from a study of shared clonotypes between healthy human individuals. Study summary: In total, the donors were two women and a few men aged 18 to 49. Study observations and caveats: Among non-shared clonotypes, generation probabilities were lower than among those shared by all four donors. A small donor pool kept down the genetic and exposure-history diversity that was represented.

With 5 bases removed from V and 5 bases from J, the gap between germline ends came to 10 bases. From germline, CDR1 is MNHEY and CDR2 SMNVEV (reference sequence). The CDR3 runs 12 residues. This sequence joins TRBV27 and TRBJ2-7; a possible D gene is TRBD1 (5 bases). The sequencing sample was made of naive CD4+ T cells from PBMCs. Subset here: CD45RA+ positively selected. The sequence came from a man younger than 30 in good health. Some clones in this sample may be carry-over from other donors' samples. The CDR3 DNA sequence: TGTGCCAGCAGTCACCAGGGCCACGAGCAGTACTTC. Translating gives CASSHQGHEQYF.